This TCR beta chain derives from a study of radiotherapy plus CTLA-4 blockade in lung cancer. The CDR3 is 13 residues long. In germline, CDR1 is SGHRS, CDR2 YFSETQ. Losses at the gene ends were 3 bases for V and 4 bases for J; bases not matched to a gene: 3. Assay: immunoSEQ multiplex PCR; the TCRdb copy retains only in-frame clones and omits some. The sample has some 30,000 clones, around 75% seen once. This clonotype was sampled from a human donor with non-small cell lung cancer that progressed on radiotherapy plus ipilimumab. Material: peripheral blood, obtained from a patient treated with radiotherapy plus ipilimumab. V usage is TRBV5-1 and J usage is TRBJ2-7; 8 positions agree with TRBD1. CDR3 coding DNA: TGCGCCAGCAGCTGGGGGACAGGTTACGAGCAGTACTTC. This encodes CASSWGTGYEQYF.